Only a few counts were recorded for the clone carrying this T cell receptor beta chain. CDR3 size: 14 residues. V lost 4 bases, J lost 3 bases, and 12 bases lay in between. CDR1 is LGHDT and CDR2 is YNNKEL in the germline V gene (reference sequence). The data belong to a study of blood T cell repertoires in COVID-19. The overall study: Samples of COVID-19 (acute and convalescent) were obtained from the United States, Italy and Spain. T cells, B-cell-depleted T cells, or PBMCs provided the cDNA or gDNA that served as material.

Assay used: immunoSEQ multiplex PCR; TCRdb lists only in-frame clones, some missing. The sample lists some 250,000 clones, roughly 80% occurring once. The specimen sequenced was peripheral blood. The receptor was derived from a man aged 55 to 70 with acute or convalescent COVID-19. The J gene is TRBJ1-1, the V gene TRBV3-1 (or the pseudogene TRBV3-2), with D unresolved. For the CDR3, the DNA is TGTGCCAGCAGCCTGGGCGTTTGGGACACTGAAGCTTTCTTT. Its protein product is CASSLGVWDTEAFF.